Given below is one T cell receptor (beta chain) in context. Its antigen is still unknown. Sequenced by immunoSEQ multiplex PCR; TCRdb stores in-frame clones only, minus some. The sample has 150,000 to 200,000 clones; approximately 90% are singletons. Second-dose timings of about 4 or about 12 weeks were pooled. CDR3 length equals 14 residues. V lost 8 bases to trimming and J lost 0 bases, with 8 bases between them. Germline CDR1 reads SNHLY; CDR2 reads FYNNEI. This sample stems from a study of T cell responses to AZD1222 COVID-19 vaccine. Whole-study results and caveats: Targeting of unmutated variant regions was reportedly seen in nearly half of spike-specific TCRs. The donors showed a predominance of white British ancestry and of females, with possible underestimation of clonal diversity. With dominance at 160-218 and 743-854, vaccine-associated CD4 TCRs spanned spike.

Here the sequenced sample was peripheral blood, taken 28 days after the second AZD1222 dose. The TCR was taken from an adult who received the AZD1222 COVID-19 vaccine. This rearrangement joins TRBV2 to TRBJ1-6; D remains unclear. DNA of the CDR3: TGTGCCAGCCTTTTAAGCTCCTATAATTCACCCCTCCACTTT. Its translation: CASLLSSYNSPLHF.